This T cell receptor beta chain was recovered during a study of cytomegalovirus exposure and HLA in healthy donors. Study outcomes and limitations: Further analysis, carried out later, found HLA-associated TCR beta chains more clonally expanded than equally common other chains.

V shed 5 bases, J shed 2 bases, and the junction held 12 bases outside the gene matches. The CDR3 consists of 16 residues. Germline-derived CDR1 and CDR2 are SEHNR and FQNEAQ (reference sequence). A note on this clone: As yet, its antigen is unknown.

Primers included in the PCR were 60 Vbeta and 13 Jbeta primers. Assay: immunoSEQ multiplex PCR; the TCRdb copy retains only in-frame clones and omits some. The repertoire holds about 180,000 clones, with about 82% as singletons. Sequencing was done on a sample of PBMCs. This chain uses TRBV7-9 with TRBJ2-7; 7 bases map to TRBD2. This sequence was found in a young woman in good health and CMV-seronegative. CDR3 bases: TGTGCCAGCAGCCCCGCTGCTGGCGGGGGTACCTACGAGCAGTACTTC. This sequence encodes CASSPAAGGGTYEQYF.